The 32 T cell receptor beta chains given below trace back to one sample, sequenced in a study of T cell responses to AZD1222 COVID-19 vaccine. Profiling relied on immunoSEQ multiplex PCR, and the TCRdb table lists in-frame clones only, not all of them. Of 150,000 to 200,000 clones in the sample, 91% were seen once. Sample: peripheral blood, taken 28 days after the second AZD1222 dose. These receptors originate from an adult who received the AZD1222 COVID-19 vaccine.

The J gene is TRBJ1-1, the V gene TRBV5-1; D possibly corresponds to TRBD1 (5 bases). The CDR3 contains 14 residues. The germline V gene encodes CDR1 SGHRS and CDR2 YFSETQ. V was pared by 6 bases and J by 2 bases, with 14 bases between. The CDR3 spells CASMSGTLNTEAFF. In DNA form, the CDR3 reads TGCGCCAGCATGTCAGGGACCCTCAACACTGAAGCTTTCTTT.

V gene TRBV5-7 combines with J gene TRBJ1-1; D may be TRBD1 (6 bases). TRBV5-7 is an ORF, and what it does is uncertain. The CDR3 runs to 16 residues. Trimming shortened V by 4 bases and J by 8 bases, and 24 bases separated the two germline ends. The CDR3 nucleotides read TGTGCCAGCAGCCGTGTGGCATCCGACAGGTCTGTCGAAGCTTTCTTT. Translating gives CASSRVASDRSVEAFF.

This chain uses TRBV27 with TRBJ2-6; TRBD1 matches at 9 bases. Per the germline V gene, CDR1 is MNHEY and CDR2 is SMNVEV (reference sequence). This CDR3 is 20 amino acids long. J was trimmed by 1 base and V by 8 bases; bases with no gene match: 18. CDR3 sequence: CASRPGTGLATVSGANVLTF. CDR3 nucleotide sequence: TGTGCCAGCCGCCCGGGGACAGGGCTGGCTACGGTTTCTGGGGCCAACGTCCTGACTTTC.

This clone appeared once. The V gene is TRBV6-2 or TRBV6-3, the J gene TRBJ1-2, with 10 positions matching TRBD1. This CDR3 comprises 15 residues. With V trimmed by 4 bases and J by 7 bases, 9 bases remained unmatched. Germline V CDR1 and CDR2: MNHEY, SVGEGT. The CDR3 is CASSSYPGDRGGYTF. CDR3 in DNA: TGTGCCAGCAGTTCCTACCCTGGGGACAGGGGTGGCTACACCTTC.

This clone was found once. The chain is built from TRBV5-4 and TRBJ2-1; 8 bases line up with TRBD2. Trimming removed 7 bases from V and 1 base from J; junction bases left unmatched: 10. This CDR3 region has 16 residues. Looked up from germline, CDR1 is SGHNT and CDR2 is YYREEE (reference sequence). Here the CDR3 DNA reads TGTGCCAGCGAGCGGAGCGGGAGTAAGTCCTACAATGAGCAGTTCTTC. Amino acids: CASERSGSKSYNEQFF. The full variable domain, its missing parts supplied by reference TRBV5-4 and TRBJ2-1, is ETGVTQSPTHLIKTRGQQVTLRCSSQSGHNTVSWYQQALGQGPQFIFQYYREEENGRGNFPPRFSGLQFPNYSSELNVNALELDDSALYLCASERSGSKSYNEQFFGPGTRLTVL.

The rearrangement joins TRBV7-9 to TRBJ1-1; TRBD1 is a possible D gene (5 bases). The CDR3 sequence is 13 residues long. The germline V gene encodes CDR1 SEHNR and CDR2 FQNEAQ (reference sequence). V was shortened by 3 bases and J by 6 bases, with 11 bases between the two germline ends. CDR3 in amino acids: CASSFIQAAEAFF. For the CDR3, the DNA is TGTGCCAGCAGCTTCATACAGGCCGCTGAAGCTTTCTTT.

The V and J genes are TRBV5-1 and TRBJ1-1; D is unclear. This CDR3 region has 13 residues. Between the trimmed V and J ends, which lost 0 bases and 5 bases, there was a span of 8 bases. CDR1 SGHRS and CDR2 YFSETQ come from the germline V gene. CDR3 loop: CASSLAVGTEAFF. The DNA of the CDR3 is TGCGCCAGCAGCTTGGCAGTTGGAACTGAAGCTTTCTTT. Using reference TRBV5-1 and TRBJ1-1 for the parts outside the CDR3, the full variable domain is KAGVTQTPRYLIKTRGQQVTLSCSPISGHRSVSWYQQTPGQGLQFLFEYFSETQRNKGNFPGRFSGRQFSNSRSEMNVSTLELGDSALYLCASSLAVGTEAFFGQGTRLTVV.

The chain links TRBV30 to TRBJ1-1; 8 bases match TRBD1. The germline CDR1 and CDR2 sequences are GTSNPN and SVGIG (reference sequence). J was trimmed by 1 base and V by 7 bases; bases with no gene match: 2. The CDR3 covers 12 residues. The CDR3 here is CASGQGNTEAFF. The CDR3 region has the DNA TGTGCCTCAGGACAGGGGAACACTGAAGCTTTCTTT. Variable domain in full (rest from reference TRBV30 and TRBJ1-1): SQTIHQWPATLVQPVGSPLSLECTVEGTSNPNLYWYRQAAGRGLQLLFYSVGIGQISSEVPQNLSASRPQDRQFILSSKKLLLSDSGFYLCASGQGNTEAFFGQGTRLTVV.

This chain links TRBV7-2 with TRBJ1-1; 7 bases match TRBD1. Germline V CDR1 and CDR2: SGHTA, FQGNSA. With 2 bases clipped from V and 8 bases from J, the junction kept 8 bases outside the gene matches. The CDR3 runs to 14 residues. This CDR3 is CASSLLYRGQEAFF. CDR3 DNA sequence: TGTGCCAGCAGCTTACTTTATCGGGGACAGGAAGCTTTCTTT.

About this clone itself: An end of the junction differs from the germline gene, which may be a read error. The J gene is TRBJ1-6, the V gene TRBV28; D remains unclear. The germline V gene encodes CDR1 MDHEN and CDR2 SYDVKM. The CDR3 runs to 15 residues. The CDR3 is CASSLASSYNSLLHF. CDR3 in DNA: TGTGCCAGCAGTTTAGCGAGCTCCTATAATTCACTCCTCCACTTT.

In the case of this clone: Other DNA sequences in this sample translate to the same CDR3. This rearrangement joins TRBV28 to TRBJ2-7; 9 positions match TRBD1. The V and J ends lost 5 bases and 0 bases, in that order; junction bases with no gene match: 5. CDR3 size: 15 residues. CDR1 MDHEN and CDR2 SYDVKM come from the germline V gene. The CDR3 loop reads CASSPPTGGSYEQYF. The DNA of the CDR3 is TGTGCCAGCAGTCCCCCGACAGGGGGCTCCTACGAGCAGTACTTC.

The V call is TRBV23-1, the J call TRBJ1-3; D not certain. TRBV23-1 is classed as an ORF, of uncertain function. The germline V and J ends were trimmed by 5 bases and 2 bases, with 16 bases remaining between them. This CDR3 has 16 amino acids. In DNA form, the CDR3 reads TGCGCCAGCAGTTTCGAGAGCGGTAGTCCTGGAAACACCATATATTTT. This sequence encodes CASSFESGSPGNTIYF.

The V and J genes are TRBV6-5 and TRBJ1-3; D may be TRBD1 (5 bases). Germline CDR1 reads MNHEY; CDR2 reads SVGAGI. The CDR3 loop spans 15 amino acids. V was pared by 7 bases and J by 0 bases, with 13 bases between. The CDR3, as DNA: TGTGCCAGCACTGGGGGGGACCTCTCTGGAAACACCATATATTTT. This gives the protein CASTGGDLSGNTIYF.

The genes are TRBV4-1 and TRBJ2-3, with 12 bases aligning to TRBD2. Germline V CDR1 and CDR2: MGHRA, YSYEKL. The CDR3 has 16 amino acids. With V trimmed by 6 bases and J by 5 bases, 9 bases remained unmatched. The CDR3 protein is CASSFLTSGRVDTQYF. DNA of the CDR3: TGCGCCAGCAGTTTCCTGACTAGCGGGAGAGTAGATACGCAGTATTTT.

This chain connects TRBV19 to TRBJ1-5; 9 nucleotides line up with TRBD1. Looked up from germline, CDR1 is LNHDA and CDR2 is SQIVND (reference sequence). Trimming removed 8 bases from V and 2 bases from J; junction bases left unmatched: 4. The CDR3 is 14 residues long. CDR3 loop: CASSWTGGNQPQHF. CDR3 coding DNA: TGTGCCAGTTCCTGGACAGGGGGCAATCAGCCCCAGCATTTT.

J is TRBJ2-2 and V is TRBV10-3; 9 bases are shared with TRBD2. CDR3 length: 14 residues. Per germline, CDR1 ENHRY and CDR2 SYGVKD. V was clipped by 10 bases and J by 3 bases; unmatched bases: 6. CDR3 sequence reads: CATCSGSYTGELFF. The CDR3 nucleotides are TGTGCCACGTGTAGCGGGAGCTACACCGGGGAGCTGTTTTTT.

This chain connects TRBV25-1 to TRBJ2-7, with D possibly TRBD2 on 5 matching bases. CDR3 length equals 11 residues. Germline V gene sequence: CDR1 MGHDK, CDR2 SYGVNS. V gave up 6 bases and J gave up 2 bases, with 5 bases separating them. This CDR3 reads CASRGAYEQYF. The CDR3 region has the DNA TGTGCCAGCAGGGGAGCCTACGAGCAGTACTTC.

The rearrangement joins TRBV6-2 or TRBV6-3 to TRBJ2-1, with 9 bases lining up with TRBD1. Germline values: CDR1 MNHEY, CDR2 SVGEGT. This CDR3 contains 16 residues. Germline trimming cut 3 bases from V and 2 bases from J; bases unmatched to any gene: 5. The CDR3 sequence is CASSYVGQGPYNEQFF. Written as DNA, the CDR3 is TGTGCCAGCAGTTATGTGGGACAGGGACCCTACAATGAGCAGTTCTTC.

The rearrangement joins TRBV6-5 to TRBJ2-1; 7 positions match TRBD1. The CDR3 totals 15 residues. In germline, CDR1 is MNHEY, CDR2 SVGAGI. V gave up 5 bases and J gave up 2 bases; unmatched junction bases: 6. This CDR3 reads CASSTTGDPYNEQFF. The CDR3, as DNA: TGTGCCAGCAGTACAACAGGGGACCCCTACAATGAGCAGTTCTTC.

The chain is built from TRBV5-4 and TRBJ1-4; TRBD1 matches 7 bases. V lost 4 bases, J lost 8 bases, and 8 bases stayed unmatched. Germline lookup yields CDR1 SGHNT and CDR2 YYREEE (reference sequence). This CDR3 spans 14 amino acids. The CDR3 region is CASSQGPGGEKLFF. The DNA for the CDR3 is TGTGCCAGCAGCCAGGGACCAGGGGGGGAAAAACTGTTTTTT. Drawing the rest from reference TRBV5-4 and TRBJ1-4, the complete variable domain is ETGVTQSPTHLIKTRGQQVTLRCSSQSGHNTVSWYQQALGQGPQFIFQYYREEENGRGNFPPRFSGLQFPNYSSELNVNALELDDSALYLCASSQGPGGEKLFFGSGTQLSVL.

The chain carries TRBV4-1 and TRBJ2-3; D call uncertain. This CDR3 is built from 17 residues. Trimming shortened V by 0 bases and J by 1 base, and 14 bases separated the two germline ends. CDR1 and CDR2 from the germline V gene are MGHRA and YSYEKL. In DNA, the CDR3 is TGCGCCAGCAGCCAAGAAGTTCTTGCGGCGGGCACAGATACGCAGTATTTT. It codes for CASSQEVLAAGTDTQYF.

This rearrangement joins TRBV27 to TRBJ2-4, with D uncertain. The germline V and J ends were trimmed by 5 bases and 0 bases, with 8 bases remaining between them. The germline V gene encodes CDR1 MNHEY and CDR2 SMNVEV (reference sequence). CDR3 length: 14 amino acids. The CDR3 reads CASSPGRAKNIQYF. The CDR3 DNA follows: TGTGCCAGCAGTCCAGGTAGAGCCAAAAACATTCAGTACTTC.

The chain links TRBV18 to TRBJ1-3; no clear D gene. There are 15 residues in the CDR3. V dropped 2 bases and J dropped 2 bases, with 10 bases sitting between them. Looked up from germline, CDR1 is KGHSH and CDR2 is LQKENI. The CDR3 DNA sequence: TGTGCCAGCTCACCAGCCCGGAGGACTGGAAACACCATATATTTT. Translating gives CASSPARRTGNTIYF.

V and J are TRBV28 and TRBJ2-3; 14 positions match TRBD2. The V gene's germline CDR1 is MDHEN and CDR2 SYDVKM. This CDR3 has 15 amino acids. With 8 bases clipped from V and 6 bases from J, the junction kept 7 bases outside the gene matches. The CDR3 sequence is CASGTSGRTRDTQYF. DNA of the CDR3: TGTGCCAGCGGGACTAGCGGGAGAACACGGGATACGCAGTATTTT.

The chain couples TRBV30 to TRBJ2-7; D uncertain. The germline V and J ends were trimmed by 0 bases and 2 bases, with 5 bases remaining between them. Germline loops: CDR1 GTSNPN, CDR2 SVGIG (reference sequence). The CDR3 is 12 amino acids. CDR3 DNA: TGTGCCTGGAGTGTACACCCCTACGAGCAGTACTTC. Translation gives CAWSVHPYEQYF.

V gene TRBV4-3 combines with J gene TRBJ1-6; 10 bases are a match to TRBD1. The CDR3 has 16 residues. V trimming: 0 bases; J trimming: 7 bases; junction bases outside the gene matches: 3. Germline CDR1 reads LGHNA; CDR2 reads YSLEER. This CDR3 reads CASSQDGGQGNSPLHF. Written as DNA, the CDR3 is TGCGCCAGCAGCCAAGATGGGGGACAGGGGAATTCACCCCTCCACTTT.

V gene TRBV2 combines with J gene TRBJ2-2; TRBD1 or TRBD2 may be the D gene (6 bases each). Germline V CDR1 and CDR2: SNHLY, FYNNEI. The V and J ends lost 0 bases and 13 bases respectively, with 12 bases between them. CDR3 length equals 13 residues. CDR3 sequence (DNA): TGTGCCAGCAGTGAAGCGCCGGGGGCTGGGCTGTTTTTT. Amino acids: CASSEAPGAGLFF.

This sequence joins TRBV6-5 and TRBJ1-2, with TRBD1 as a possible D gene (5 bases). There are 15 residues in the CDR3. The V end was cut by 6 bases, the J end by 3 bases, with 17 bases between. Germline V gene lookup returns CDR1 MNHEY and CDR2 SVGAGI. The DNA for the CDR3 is TGTGCCAGCAGACCTCCACTGACAGAAGACTATGGCTACACCTTC. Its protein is CASRPPLTEDYGYTF.

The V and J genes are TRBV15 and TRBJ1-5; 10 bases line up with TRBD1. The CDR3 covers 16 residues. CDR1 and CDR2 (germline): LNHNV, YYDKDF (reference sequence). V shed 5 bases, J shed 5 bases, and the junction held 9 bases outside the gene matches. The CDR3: CATSGPGQGIHQPQHF. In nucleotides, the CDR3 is TGTGCCACCAGCGGACCGGGACAGGGGATACATCAGCCCCAGCATTTT.

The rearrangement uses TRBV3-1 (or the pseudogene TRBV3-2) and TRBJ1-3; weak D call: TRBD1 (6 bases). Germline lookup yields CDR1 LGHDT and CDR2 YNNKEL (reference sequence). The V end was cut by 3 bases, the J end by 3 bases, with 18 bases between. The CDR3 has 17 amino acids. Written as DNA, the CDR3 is TGTGCCAGCAGCCACAGTAACAGGGAGATGGGTGGAAACACCATATATTTT. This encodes CASSHSNREMGGNTIYF.

The CDR3: CASRPGLFSLEGYTF. In DNA, the CDR3 is TGTGCCAGCAGGCCGGGACTCTTTTCTTTGGAGGGCTACACCTTC. The rearrangement links TRBV27 to TRBJ1-2, with a possible D match to TRBD1 (5 bases). V lost 6 bases, J lost 8 bases, and 22 bases lay in between. Per the germline V gene, CDR1 is MNHEY and CDR2 is SMNVEV (reference sequence). The CDR3 sequence is 15 residues long.

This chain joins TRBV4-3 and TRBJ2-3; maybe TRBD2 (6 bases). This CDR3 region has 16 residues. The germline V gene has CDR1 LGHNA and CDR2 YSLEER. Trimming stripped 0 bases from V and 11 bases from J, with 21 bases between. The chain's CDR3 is CASSQEVDGSYGLQYF. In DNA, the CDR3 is TGCGCCAGCAGCCAAGAAGTGGACGGGAGCTACGGGCTGCAGTATTTT.